This T cell receptor (beta chain) was sequenced for a study of shared clonotypes between healthy human individuals. Profiling relied on immunoSEQ multiplex PCR, and the TCRdb table lists in-frame clones only, not all of them. The sample shows about 2.4 million clones, approximately 93% of them seen only once. Findings and limits, study-wide: Among a handful of donors, 4.5% to 5.5% of naive CD4 clonotypes were found in common.

Per the germline V gene, CDR1 is ENHRY and CDR2 is SYGVKD. This CDR3 spans 15 amino acids. V was shortened by 3 bases and J by 4 bases, with 15 bases between the two germline ends. Regarding this clone: Its target is unknown.

The rearrangement joins TRBV10-3 to TRBJ1-2; no clear D. The sequence derives from a man younger than 35 in good health. Some clones in this sample may be carry-over from other donors' samples. The sample taken for sequencing was naive CD4+ T cells from PBMCs. Subset: CD45RA+ positively selected. The CDR3 protein is CAISDASFGGYGYTF. The CDR3 DNA is TGTGCCATCAGTGACGCGAGTTTCGGCGGCTATGGCTACACCTTC.